This T cell receptor beta chain was identified in a study of cytomegalovirus exposure and HLA in healthy donors. V lost 6 bases and J lost 2, with 14 bases in between. CDR1 and CDR2 (germline): ENHRY, SYGVKD. The CDR3 spans 14 residues. Donors were nominally healthy when sampled, though unrecorded immune exposures were likely. The PCR contained 60 Vbeta and 13 Jbeta primers. The table came from immunoSEQ multiplex PCR; TCRdb's copy has only in-frame clones and leaves some out. In the table there are about 190,000 clones, more than 75% of which are singletons. This clonotype was obtained from a woman aged 25-40 years in good health and CMV-seropositive. The V and J genes are TRBV10-3 and TRBJ2-7; the D gene is possibly TRBD2 (6 bases). Material: PBMCs. The CDR3 loop is CAISQRAGPYEQYF. The CDR3 DNA follows: TGTGCCATCAGCCAGCGGGCGGGCCCCTACGAGCAGTACTTC.